The entry below gives a single T cell receptor (beta chain) sequence along with its context. This clone was observed a single time. Its antigen is currently not known. Base qualities are not provided; no much larger clone lies one nucleotide away. During the collection period, no immune events, such as infections, were documented for the healthy donors. Healthy-donor blood repertoires served as a training cohort to calibrate time-dependent variance in a beta-binomial model of T-cell clone differential abundance. The training cohort included 10 or so healthy donors, of whom 3 were female and 7 were male. Donor ages ranged from roughly 29 to 64 years, with an average of 43 years. Obtained from a commercial supplier, whole blood was collected from each healthy donor at three time points set around two weeks apart. For immunosequencing, genomic DNA was extracted from unsorted whole blood. This specimen belongs to a study of identifying expanded T cells in peripheral blood (dated by TCRdb to about 2019). About the full investigation: Separate aliquots of the same genomic DNA pool were sequenced to produce technical replicates, and four replicates were compared in pairs.

TCRbeta CDR3 regions were profiled by bias-controlled multiplex PCR amplification of genomic DNA with the immunoSEQ Assay. In the paper's pipeline: The absolute abundance of each unique TCRbeta CDR3 region was quantified after sequences were collapsed and filtered. Differential abundance was tested with a binomial (Fisher-equivalent) model and with a beta-binomial model adding time-dependent variance fitted from healthy donors. Clones with fewer than 5 combined templates were removed, and differential abundance was called for clones with a Benjamini-Hochberg FDR below 0.01. Using the form v = (b*log(k)+a)^2, the beta-binomial variance was modeled as a function of the total template count across the two samples. TCRdb carries this immuneACCESS record with in-frame sequences only. Its versions omit some clonotypes, under half of them owing to an unresolved V gene in the studies checked, with the rest unexplained. D and trimming come from the DNA, and the V and J calls and clone size come from that table. Here the sample has approximately 92,000 clones; approximately 85% occur a single time. The ten largest account for around 4.3% of the sample.

The research as a whole found: The binomial model flagged roughly 1.2 differentially abundant clones between technical replicates but 15 to 17 over around two weeks and approximately 18 over about four weeks. For all healthy donors, the variance in clone template counts between approximately 2-week samples rose significantly as total template count increased. The authors expected that over much longer intervals, such as months to years, biological variance in healthy repertoires might increase even further. Across all healthy-donor time intervals, the beta-binomial model significantly cut both the number of clones called differentially abundant and the false-positive rate.

This clonotype was obtained from a person aged 18 to 75 in good health. The source material was blood.

The CDR3 region reads CASRTSGQETQYF. The DNA sequence is TGTGCCAGCCGGACTAGCGGCCAAGAGACCCAGTACTTC. Rearrangement joined TRBV6-5 to TRBJ2-5; 10 bases in the junction line up with TRBD2. The germline V end is reduced by 8 bases and the J end by 1 base; junction bases left unmatched: 1. CDR1 MNHEY and CDR2 SVGAGI are derived from the germline V gene. The cysteine opens and the phenylalanine closes a CDR3 of 13 amino acids. Of all the DNA, just the CDR3 is kept, 39 bases in frame from base 1.